The present T cell receptor beta chain was sequenced within a study of blood T cell repertoires in COVID-19. Study at large: Sites across the United States, Italy and Spain contributed samples from acute and convalescent COVID-19. The cDNA or gDNA used as material had been derived from T cells, B-cell-depleted T cells, or PBMCs.

The authors' processing: Nucleated cell counts were estimated from reference gene primer amplification. Measured with immunoSEQ multiplex PCR; TCRdb has only the in-frame clones, and not every one. V, J and clone size are those of that table, while D and trimming were read from the DNA. The top ten clones hold around 17% of a sample with 150,000 to 200,000 clones, about 92% of them seen once. V was pared by 2 bases and J by 4 bases, with 13 bases of the junction left unmatched. From germline, CDR1 is SGHAT and CDR2 FQNNGV. The CDR3 consists of 18 residues. This receptor was taken from a man aged 55 to 70 with active or convalescent COVID-19. The chain is built from TRBV11-2 and TRBJ1-1, with 10 bases identical to TRBD1. The sample taken for sequencing was peripheral blood. Here the CDR3 reads CASSLRSRPTGGVTEAFF. In nucleotides, the CDR3 is TGTGCCAGCAGCTTACGTTCTCGTCCGACAGGGGGCGTCACTGAAGCTTTCTTT.